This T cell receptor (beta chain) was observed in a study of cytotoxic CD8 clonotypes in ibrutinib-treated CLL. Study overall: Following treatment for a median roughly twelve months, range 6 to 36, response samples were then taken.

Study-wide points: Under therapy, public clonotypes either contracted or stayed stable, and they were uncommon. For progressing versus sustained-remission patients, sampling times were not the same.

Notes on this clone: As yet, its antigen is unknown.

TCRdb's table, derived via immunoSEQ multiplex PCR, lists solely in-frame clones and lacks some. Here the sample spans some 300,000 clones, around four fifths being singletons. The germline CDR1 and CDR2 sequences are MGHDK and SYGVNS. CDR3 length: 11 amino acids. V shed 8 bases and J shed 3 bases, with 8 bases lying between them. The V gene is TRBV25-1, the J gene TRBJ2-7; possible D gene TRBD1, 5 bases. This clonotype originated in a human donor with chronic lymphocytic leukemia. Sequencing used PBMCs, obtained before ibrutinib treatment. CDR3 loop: CASSGRYEQYF. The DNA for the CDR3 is TGTGCCAGCTCAGGGCGCTACGAGCAGTACTTC.